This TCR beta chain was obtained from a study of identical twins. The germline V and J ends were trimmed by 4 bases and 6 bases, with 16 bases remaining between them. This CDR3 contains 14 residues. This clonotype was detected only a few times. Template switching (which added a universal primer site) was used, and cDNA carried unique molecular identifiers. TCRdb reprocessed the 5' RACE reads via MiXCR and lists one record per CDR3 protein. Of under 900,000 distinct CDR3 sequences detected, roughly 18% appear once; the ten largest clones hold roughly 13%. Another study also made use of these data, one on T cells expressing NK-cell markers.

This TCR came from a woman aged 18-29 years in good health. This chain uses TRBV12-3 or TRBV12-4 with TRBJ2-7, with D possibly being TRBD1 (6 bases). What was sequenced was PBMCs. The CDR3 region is CASSSQGRDVEQYF. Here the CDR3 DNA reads TGTGCCAGCAGTTCACAGGGAAGAGACGTCGAGCAGTACTTC.